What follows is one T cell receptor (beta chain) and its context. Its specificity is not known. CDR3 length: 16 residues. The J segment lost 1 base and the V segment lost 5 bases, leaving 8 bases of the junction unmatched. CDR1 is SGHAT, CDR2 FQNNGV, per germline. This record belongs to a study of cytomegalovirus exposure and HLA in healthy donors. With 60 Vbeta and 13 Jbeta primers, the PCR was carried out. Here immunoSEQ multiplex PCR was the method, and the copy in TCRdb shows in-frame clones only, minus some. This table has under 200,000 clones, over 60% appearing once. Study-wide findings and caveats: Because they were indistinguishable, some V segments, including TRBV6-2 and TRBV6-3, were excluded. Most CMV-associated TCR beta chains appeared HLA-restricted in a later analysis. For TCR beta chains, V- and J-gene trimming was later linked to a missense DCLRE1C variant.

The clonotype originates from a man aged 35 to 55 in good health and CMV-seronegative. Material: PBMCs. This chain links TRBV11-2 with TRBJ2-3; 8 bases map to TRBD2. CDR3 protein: CASSLLAGLGTDTQYF. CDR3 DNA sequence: TGTGCCAGCAGCCTGTTAGCGGGGTTAGGCACAGATACGCAGTATTTT.